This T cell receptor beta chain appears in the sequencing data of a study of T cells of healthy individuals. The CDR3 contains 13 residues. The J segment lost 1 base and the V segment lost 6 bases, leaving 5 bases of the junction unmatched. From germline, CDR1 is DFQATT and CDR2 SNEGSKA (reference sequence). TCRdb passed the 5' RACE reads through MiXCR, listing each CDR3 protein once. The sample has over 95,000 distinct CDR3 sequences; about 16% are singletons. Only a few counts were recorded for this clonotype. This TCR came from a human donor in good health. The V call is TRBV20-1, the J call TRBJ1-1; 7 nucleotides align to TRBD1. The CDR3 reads CSATGQPNTEAFF. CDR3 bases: TGCAGTGCCACGGGACAGCCGAACACTGAAGCTTTCTTT.